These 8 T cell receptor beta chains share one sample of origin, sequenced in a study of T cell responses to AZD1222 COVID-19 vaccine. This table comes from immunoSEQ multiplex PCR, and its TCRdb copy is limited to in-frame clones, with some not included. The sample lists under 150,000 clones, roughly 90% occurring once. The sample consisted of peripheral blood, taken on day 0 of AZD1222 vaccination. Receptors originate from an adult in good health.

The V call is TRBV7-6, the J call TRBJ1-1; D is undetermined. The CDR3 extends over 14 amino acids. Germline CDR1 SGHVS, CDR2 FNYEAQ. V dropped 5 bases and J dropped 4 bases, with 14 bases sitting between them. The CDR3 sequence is CASSDGLVGTEAFF. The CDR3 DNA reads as TGTGCCAGCAGCGACGGGTTAGTAGGCACTGAAGCTTTCTTT.

This CDR3 is CASRRPGPGLQETQYF. CDR3 sequence (DNA): TGTGCCAGCAGACGACCCGGGCCGGGATTACAAGAGACCCAGTACTTC. The rearrangement joins TRBV5-8 to TRBJ2-5; a weak D match, TRBD2 (5 bases). Deletions cut 5 bases from V and 2 bases from J, with 19 bases between. CDR3 length equals 16 residues. Germline V gene lookup returns CDR1 SGHTS and CDR2 YDEGEE.

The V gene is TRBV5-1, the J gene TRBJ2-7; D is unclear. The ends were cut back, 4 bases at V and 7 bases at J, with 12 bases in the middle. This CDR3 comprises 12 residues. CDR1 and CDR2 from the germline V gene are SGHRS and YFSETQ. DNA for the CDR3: TGCGCCAGCAGCCCCAAACTATGGGAGCAGTACTTC. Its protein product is CASSPKLWEQYF.

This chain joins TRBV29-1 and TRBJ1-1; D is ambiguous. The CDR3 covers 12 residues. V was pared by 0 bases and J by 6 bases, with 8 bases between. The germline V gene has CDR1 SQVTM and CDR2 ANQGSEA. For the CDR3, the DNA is TGCAGCGTTGAAGAGGTGGTAGCTGAAGCTTTCTTT. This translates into CSVEEVVAEAFF.

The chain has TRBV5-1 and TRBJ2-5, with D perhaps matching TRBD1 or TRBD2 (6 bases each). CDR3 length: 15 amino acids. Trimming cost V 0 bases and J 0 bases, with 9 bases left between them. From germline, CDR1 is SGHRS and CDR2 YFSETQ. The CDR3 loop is CASSLEGGNQETQYF. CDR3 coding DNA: TGCGCCAGCAGCTTGGAGGGGGGAAACCAAGAGACCCAGTACTTC.

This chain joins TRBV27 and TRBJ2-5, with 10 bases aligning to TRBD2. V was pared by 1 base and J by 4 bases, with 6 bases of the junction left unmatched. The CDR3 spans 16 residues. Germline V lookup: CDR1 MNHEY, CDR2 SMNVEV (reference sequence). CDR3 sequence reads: CASSLLPSGGGETQYF. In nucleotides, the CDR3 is TGTGCCAGCAGTTTATTGCCTAGCGGGGGTGGAGAGACCCAGTACTTC.

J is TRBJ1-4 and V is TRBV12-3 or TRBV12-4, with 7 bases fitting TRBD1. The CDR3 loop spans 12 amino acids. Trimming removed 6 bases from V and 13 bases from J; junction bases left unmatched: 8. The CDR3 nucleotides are TGTGCCAGCAGGGGCCGACAGGGTGGACTGTTTTTT. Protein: CASRGRQGGLFF.

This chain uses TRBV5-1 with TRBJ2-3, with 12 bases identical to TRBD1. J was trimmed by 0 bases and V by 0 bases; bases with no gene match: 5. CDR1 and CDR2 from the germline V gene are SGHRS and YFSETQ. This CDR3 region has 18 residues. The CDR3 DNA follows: TGCGCCAGCAGCTTGGCCGGGACAGGGGGCTTGAGCACAGATACGCAGTATTTT. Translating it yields CASSLAGTGGLSTDTQYF.